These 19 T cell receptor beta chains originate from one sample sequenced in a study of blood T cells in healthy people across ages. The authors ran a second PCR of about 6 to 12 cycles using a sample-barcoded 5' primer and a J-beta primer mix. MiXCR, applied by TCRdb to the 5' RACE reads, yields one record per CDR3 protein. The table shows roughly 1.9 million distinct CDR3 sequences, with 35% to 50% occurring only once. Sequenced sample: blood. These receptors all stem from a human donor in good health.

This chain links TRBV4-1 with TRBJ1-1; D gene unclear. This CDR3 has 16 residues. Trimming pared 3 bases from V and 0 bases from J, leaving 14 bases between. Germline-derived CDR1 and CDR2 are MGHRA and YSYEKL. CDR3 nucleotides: TGCGCCAGCAGCCACAACATCCCTACGGTGAACACTGAAGCTTTCTTT. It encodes CASSHNIPTVNTEAFF.

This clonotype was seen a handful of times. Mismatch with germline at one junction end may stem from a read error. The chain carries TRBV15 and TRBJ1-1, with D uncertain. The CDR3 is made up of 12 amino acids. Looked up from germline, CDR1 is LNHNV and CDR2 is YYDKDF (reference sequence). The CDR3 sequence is CAASRVYTEAFF. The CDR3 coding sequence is TGTGCCGCCAGCAGAGTTTACACTGAAGCTTTCTTT.

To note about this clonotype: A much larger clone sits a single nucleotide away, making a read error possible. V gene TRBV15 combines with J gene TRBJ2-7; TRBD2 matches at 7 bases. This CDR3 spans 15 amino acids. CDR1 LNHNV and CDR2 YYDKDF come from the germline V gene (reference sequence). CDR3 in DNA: TGTGCCGCCAGCAGAGATTTAGGGACTACGGTCGAGCAGTACTTC. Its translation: CAASRDLGTTVEQYF.

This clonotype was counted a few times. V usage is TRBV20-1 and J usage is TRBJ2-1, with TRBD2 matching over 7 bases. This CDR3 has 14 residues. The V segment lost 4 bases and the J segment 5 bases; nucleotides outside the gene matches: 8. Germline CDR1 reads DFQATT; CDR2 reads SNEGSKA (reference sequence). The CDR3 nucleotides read TGCAGTGCTATTCCCGGGACTAACGACAATGAGCAGTTCTTC. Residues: CSAIPGTNDNEQFF.

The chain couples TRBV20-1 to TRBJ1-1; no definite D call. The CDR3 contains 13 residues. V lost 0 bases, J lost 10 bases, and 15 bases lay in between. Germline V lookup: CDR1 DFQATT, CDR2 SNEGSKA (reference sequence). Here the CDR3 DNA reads TGCAGTGCTAGAGATATTATGGGCGAGGGAGCTTTCTTT. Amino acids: CSARDIMGEGAFF.

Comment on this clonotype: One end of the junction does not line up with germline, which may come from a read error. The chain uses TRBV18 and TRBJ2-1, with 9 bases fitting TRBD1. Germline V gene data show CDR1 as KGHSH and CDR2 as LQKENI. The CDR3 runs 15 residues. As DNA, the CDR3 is TGTGCCAGCTCAGGCACAGGGGGCTCCTGCAATGAGCAGTTCTTC. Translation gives CASSGTGGSCNEQFF.

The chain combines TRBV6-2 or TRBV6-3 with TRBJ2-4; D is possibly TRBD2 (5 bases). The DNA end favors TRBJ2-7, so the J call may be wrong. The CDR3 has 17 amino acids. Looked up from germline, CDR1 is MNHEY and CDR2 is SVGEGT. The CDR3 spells CASSYRLGSEDSYEQYF. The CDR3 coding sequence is TGTGCCAGCAGTTACCGGCTTGGTAGCGAGGATTCTTACGAGCAGTACTTC.

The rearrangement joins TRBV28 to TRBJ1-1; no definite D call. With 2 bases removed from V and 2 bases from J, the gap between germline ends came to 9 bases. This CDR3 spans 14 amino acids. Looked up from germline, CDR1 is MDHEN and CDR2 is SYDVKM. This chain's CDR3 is CASSLMESNTEAFF. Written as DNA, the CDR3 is TGTGCCAGCAGTTTAATGGAGTCAAACACTGAAGCTTTCTTT.

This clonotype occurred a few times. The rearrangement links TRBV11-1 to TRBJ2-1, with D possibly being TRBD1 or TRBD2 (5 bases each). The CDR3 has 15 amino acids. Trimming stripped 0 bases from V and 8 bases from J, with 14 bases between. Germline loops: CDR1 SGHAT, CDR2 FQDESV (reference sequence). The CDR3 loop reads CASSLALGALDEQFF. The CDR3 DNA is TGTGCCAGCAGCTTAGCGCTCGGGGCACTGGATGAGCAGTTCTTC.

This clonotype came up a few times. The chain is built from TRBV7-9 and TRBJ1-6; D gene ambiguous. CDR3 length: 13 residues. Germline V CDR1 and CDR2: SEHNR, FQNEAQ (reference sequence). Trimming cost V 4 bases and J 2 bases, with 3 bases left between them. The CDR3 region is CASSSAYNSPLHF. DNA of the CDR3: TGTGCCAGCAGCTCAGCCTATAATTCACCCCTCCACTTT.

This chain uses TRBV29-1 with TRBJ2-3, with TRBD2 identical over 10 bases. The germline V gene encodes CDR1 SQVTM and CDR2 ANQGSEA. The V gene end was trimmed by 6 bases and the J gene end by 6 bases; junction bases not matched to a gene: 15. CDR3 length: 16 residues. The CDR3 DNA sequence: TGCAGCGTGGAATTTCCGGGACTAGCGTATAGGGATACGCAGTATTTT. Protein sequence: CSVEFPGLAYRDTQYF.

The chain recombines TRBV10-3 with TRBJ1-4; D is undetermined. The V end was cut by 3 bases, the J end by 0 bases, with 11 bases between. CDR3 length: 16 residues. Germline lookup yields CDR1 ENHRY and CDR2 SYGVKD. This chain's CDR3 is CAISEPGVATNEKLFF. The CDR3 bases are TGTGCCATCAGTGAACCGGGTGTTGCAACTAATGAAAAACTGTTTTTT.

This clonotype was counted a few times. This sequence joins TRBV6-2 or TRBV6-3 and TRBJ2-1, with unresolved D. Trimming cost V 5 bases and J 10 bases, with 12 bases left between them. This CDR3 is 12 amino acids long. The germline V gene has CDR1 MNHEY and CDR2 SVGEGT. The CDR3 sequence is CASSDNRLEQFF. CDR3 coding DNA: TGTGCCAGCAGTGATAATAGACTCGAGCAGTTCTTC.

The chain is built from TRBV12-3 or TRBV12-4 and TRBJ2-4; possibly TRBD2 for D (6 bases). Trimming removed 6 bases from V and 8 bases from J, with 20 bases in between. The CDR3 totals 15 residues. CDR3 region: CASRATGLIGDIQYF. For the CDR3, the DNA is TGTGCCAGCAGGGCAACGGGACTGATCGGGGACATTCAGTACTTC.

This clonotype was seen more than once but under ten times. CDR3 sequence: CSGGQGGWYQETQYF. The CDR3 nucleotides are TGCAGCGGGGGACAGGGTGGGTGGTACCAAGAGACCCAGTACTTC. The rearrangement joins TRBV20-1 to TRBJ2-5, with 9 bases fitting TRBD1. Germline assignment: CDR1 DFQATT and CDR2 SNEGSKA (reference sequence). This CDR3 has 15 amino acids.

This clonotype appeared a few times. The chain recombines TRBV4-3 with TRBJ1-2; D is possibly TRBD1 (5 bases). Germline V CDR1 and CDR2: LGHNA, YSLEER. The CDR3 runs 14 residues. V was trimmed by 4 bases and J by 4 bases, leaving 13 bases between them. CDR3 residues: CASSRAGEFYGYTF. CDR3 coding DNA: TGCGCCAGCAGCCGAGCGGGGGAATTCTATGGCTACACCTTC.

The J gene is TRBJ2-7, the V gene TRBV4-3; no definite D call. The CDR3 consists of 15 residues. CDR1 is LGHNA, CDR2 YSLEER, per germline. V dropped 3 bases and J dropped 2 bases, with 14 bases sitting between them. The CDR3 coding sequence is TGCGCCAGCAGCCAGAGACCCACTCGGGCCTACGAGCAGTACTTC. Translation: CASSQRPTRAYEQYF.

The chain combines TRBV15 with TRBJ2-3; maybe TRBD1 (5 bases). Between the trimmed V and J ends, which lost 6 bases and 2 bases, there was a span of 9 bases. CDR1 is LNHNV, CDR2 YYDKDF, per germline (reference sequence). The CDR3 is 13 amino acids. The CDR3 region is CATSSRATDTQYF. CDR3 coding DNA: TGTGCCACCAGTTCCAGGGCCACAGATACGCAGTATTTT. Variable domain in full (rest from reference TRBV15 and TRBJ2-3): DAMVIQNPRYQVTQFGKPVTLSCSQTLNHNVMYWYQQKSSQAPKLLFHYYDKDFNNEADTPDNFQSRRPNTSFCFLDIRSPGLGDTAMYLCATSSRATDTQYFGPGTRLTVL.

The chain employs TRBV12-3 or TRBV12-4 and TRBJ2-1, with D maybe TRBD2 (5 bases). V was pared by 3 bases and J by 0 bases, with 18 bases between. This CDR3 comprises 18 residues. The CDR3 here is CASSLILGGLSSYNEQFF. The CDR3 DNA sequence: TGTGCCAGCAGTTTGATCCTGGGCGGGTTGAGCTCCTACAATGAGCAGTTCTTC.